The rows below give T cell receptor beta chains drawn from one sample of a study of blood T cell repertoires in COVID-19. Measured with immunoSEQ multiplex PCR; TCRdb has only the in-frame clones, and not every one. The profile shows hundreds of thousands of clones, 70% to 90% of them singletons. Sequencing input: PBMCs or T cells enriched from blood (not recorded which). The receptor set was obtained from a woman aged 40 to 50 who had recovered from COVID-19. The CDR3 runs from the conserved cysteine through the conserved F or W. A D gene is named only where the DNA matches it firmly. Some rows mark clone size as missing; the rest say once, few, many or name a class of expanded clone.

V gene,J gene,D gene,clone size,CDR3 protein,CDR3 DNA
TRBV6-5,TRBJ2-7,.,.,CASSKEASYEQYF,TGTGCCAGCAGCAAAGAGGCAAGTTACGAGCAGTACTTC
TRBV5-6,TRBJ1-5,.,.,CASSLSGRGGNQPQHF,TGTGCCAGCAGCTTGAGCGGCAGGGGCGGCAATCAGCCCCAGCATTTT
TRBV7-9,TRBJ2-1,TRBD2,.,CASSQPRFERGGHYNEQFF,TGTGCCAGCAGCCAACCCAGGTTCGAGCGGGGGGGCCATTACAATGAGCAGTTCTTC
TRBV7-2,TRBJ1-2,TRBD1,.,CASSLAGTGRGYTF,TGTGCCAGCAGCTTAGCAGGGACAGGACGAGGCTACACCTTC
TRBV9,TRBJ2-1,TRBD1,.,CASSARQGGNEQFF,TGTGCCAGCAGCGCAAGACAGGGGGGCAATGAGCAGTTCTTC
TRBV28,TRBJ1-5,.,.,CASSTAEGGGSQPQHF,TGTGCCAGCAGCACGGCGGAGGGGGGGGGCTCTCAGCCCCAGCATTTT
TRBV11-2,TRBJ2-1,TRBD2,once,CASRLESAGEVYNEQFF,TGTGCCAGCAGACTAGAATCGGCGGGAGAGGTGTACAATGAGCAGTTCTTC
TRBV19,TRBJ2-4,TRBD1,.,CASRGGQPFKNIQYF,TGTGCCAGTAGAGGGGGACAGCCGTTCAAAAACATTCAGTACTTC
TRBV29-1,TRBJ1-1,TRBD1,.,CSYRGTGNTEAFF,TGCAGCTATCGTGGGACAGGGAACACTGAAGCTTTCTTT
TRBV27,TRBJ1-2,.,.,CASSLMGLLGDGYTF,TGTGCCAGCAGTTTAATGGGACTCTTGGGCGATGGCTACACCTTC
TRBV2,TRBJ1-3,.,.,CASSPGLGSGNTIYF,TGTGCCAGCAGCCCGGGACTCGGCTCTGGAAACACCATATATTTT
TRBV19,TRBJ1-2,TRBD1,.,CASRIQGAYGYTF,TGTGCCAGTAGGATACAGGGGGCCTATGGCTACACCTTC
TRBV5-6,TRBJ1-1,TRBD1,.,CASSLFWQGAVTEAFF,TGTGCCAGCAGCTTGTTTTGGCAGGGGGCAGTCACTGAAGCTTTCTTT
TRBV5-4,TRBJ1-2,TRBD1,few,CASSLDRDYGYTF,TGTGCCAGCAGCCTGGACAGGGACTATGGCTACACCTTC
TRBV7-8,TRBJ2-1,TRBD2,.,CASSLVVASGSSYNEQFF,TGTGCCAGCAGCTTAGTGGTGGCTAGCGGGAGTTCCTACAATGAGCAGTTCTTC
TRBV10-3,TRBJ1-2,.,.,CAISANREGYTF,TGTGCCATCAGCGCCAACAGGGAGGGCTACACCTTC
TRBV18,TRBJ2-2,TRBD2,.,CASSPPGLAGASATGELFF,TGTGCCAGCTCACCACCCGGACTAGCGGGAGCGTCAGCCACCGGGGAGCTGTTTTTT
TRBV5-1,TRBJ1-1,.,.,CASSLRRRGREHTEAFF,TGCGCCAGCAGCTTGCGGCGACGGGGAAGGGAGCACACTGAAGCTTTCTTT
TRBV28,TRBJ1-1,TRBD1,.,CASGPTGFEAFF,TGTGCCAGCGGGCCGACAGGGTTTGAAGCTTTCTTT
TRBV12-3/TRBV12-4,TRBJ1-2,.,.,CASSSGYYGYTF,TGTGCCAGCAGTTCAGGATATTATGGCTACACCTTC
TRBV28,TRBJ1-1,TRBD1,.,CASRMSGGATEAFF,TGTGCCAGCAGAATGTCAGGGGGCGCAACTGAAGCTTTCTTT
TRBV30,TRBJ2-7,TRBD2,.,CASRGGLAGSEQYF,TGTGCCTCTCGTGGGGGACTAGCGGGATCCGAGCAGTACTTC
TRBV4-1,TRBJ2-6,.,.,CASSQDSPDLSSGANVLTF,TGCGCCAGCAGCCAAGATAGCCCCGATCTAAGCTCTGGGGCCAACGTCCTGACTTTC
TRBV4-1,TRBJ1-1,TRBD1,.,CASSTRRGNEAFF,TGCGCCAGCAGCACACGCAGGGGGAATGAAGCTTTCTTT